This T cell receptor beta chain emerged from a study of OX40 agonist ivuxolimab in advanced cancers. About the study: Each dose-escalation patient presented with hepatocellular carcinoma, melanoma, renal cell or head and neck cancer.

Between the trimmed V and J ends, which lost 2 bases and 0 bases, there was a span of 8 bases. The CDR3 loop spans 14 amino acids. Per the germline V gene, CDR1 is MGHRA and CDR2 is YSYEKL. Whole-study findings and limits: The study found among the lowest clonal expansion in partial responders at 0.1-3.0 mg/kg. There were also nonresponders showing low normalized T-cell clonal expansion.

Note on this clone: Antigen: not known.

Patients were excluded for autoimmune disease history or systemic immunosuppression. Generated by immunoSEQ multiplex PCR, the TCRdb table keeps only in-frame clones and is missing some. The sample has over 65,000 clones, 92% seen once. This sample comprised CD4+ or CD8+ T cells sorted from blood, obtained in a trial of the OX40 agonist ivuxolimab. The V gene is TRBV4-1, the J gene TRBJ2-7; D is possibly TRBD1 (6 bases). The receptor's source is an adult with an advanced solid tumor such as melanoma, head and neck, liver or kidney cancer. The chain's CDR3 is CASSQRDNSYEQYF. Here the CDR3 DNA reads TGCGCCAGCAGCCAACGGGACAACTCCTACGAGCAGTACTTC.